This TCR beta chain appears in the sequencing data of a study of blood T cell repertoires in COVID-19. Across the whole study: Samples came from the United States, Italy and Spain, spanning acute and convalescent COVID-19. From T cells, B-cell-depleted T cells, or PBMCs came the material, which was cDNA or gDNA.

In the source study's methods: Researchers report that nucleated cell counts were estimated from reference gene primer amplification. Assay: immunoSEQ multiplex PCR; the TCRdb copy retains only in-frame clones and omits some. V and J calls and clone size are given by that table; D and trimming were obtained from the DNA. The sample consists of roughly 230,000 clones, around 90% of them appearing once. CDR3 size: 13 residues. Germline assignment: CDR1 ENHRY and CDR2 SYGVKD. The ends were cut back, 10 bases at V and 7 bases at J, with 17 bases in the middle. The sequencing sample was made of peripheral blood. The chain combines TRBV10-3 with TRBJ1-5; tentative D call: TRBD1 (5 bases). This TCR was recovered from a man aged 30-40 years with COVID-19, enrolled during active disease. The CDR3 loop is CATRTQPGQPQHF. The DNA of the CDR3 is TGTGCCACTAGGACACAACCGGGCCAGCCCCAGCATTTT.